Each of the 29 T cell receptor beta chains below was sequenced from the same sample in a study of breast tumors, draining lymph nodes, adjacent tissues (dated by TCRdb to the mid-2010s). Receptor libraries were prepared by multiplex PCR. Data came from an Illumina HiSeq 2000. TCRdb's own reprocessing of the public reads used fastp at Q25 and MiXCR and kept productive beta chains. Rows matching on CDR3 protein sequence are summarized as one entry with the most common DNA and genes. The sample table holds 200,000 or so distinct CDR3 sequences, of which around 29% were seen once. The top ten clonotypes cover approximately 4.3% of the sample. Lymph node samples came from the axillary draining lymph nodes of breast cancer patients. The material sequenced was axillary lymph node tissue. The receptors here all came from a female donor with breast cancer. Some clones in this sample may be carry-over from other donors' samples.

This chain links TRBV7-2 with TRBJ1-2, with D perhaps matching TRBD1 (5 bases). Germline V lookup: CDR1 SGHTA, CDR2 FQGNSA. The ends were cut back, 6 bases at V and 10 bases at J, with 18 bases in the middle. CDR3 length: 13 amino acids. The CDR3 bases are TGTGCCAGCAGGCCCGGGACTACAGATGACTACACCTTC. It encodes CASRPGTTDDYTF.

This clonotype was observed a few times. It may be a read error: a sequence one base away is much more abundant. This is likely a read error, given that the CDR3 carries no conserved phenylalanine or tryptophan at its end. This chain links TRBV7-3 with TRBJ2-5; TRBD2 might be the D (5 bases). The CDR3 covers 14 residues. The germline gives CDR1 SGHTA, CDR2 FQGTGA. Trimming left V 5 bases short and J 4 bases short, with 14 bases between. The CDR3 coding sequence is TGTGCCAGCAGCAAAACCGGAGGCTCAGAGACCCAGTACCTC. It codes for CASSKTGGSETQYL.

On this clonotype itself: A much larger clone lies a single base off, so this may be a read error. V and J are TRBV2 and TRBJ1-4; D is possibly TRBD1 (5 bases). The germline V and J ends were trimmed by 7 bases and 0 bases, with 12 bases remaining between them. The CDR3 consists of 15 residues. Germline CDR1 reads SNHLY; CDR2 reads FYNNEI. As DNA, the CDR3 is TGTGCCAGCAAGGGCAGGGAGGCAACTAATGAAAAACTGTTTTTT. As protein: CASKGREATNEKLFF.

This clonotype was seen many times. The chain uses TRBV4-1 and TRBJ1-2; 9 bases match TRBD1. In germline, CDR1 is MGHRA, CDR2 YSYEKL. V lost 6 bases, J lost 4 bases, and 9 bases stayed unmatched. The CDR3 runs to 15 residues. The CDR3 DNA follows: TGCGCCAGCAGTATGCGGACAGGGGAACTCTATGGCTACACCTTC. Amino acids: CASSMRTGELYGYTF.

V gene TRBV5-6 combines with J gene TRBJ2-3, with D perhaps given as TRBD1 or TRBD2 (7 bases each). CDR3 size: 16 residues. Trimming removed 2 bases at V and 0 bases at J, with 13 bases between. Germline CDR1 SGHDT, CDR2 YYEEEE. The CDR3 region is CASSFQGGGSTDTQYF. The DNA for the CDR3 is TGTGCCAGCAGCTTCCAGGGGGGGGGTAGCACAGATACGCAGTATTTT.

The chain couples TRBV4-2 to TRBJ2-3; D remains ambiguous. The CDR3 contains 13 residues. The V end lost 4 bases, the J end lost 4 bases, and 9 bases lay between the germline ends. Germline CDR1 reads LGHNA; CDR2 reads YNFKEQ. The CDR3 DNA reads TGTGCCAGCAGCCGCGGTAACGCAGATACGCAGTATTTT. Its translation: CASSRGNADTQYF.

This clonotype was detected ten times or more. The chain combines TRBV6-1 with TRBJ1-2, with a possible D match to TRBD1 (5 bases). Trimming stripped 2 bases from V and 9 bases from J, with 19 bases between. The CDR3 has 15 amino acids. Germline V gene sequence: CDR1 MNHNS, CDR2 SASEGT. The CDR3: CASSENLRGRNRYTF. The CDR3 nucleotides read TGTGCCAGCAGTGAAAATTTGAGGGGCCGTAATCGCTACACCTTC.

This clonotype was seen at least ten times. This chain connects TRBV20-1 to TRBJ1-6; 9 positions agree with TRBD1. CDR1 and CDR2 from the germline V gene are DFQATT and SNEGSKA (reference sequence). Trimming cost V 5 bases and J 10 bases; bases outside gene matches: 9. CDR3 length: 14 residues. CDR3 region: CSARTGVGWSPLHF. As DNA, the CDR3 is TGCAGTGCTCGGACAGGGGTGGGATGGTCACCCCTCCACTTT.

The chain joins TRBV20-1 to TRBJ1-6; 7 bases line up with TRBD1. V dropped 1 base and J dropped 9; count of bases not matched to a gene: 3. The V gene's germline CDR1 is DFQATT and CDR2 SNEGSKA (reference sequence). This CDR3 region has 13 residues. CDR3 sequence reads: CSARAGTASPLHF. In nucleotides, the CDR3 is TGCAGTGCTAGAGCCGGGACAGCTTCACCCCTCCACTTT.

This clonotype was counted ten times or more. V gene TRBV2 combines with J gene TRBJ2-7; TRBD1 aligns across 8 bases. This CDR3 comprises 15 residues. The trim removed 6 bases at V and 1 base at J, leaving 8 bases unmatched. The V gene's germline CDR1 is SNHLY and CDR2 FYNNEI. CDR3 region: CASRGQGGTSYEQYF. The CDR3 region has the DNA TGTGCCAGCAGAGGACAGGGCGGGACTTCCTACGAGCAGTACTTC.

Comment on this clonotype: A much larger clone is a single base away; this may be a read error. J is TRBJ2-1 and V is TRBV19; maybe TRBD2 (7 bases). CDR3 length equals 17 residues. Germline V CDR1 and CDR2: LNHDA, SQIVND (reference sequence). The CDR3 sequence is CASSMPGGGGSYNEQSF. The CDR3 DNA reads TGTGCCAGTAGTATGCCTGGTGGGGGGGGCTCCTACAATGAGCAGTCCTTC. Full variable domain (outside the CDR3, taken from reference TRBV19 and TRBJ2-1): DGGITQSPKYLFRKEGQNVTLSCEQNLNHDAMYWYRQDPGQGLRLIYYSQIVNDFQKGDIAEGYSVSREKKESFPLTVTSAQKNPTAFYLCASSMPGGGGSYNEQSFGPGTRLTVL.

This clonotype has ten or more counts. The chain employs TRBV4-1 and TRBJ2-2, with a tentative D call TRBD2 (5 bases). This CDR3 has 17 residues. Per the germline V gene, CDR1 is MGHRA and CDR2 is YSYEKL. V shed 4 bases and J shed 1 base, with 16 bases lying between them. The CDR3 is CASSPGRFARNTGELFF. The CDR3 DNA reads TGCGCCAGCAGCCCGGGAAGGTTCGCAAGGAACACCGGGGAGCTGTTTTTT.

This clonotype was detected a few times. The DNA for the CDR3 is TGTGCCAGCAGTGAAACAGGGGGCGTGAGGGGAAAACTGTTTTTT. Its protein is CASSETGGVRGKLFF. The V and J genes are TRBV6-1 and TRBJ1-4; 9 bases agree with TRBD1. V lost 2 bases to trimming and J lost 10 bases; unmatched junction nucleotides: 8. Germline values: CDR1 MNHNS, CDR2 SASEGT. This CDR3 has 15 amino acids.

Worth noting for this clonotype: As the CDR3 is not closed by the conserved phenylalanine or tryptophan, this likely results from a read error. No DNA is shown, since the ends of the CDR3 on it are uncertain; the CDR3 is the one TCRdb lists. The chain's CDR3 is CARNSGGPPLS. The chain employs TRBV19 and TRBJ1-6; TRBD1 is taken as the D call from the table, unchecked against the DNA. Ends included, the CDR3 has 11 residues. CDR1 and CDR2 from the germline V gene are LNHDA and SQIVND (reference sequence).

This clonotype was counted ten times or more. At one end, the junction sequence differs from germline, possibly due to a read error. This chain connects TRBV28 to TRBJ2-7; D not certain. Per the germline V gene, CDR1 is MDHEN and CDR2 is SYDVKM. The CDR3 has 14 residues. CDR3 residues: CASIGEVKNYEQYF. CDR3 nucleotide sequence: TGTGCCAGCATCGGCGAAGTTAAGAACTACGAGCAATACTTC.

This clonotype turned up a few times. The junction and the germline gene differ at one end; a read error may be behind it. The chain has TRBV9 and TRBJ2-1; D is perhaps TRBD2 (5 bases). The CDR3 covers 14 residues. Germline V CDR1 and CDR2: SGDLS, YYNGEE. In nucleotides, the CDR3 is TGTGCCAGCAGCGTAGGACCCCCCGGGGATGAGCAGTCCTTC. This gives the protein CASSVGPPGDEQSF.

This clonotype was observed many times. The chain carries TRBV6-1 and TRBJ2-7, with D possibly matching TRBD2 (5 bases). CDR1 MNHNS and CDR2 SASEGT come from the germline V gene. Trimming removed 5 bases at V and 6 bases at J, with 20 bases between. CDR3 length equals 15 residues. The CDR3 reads CASSINEGGLSEQYF. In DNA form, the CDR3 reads TGTGCCAGCAGTATCAACGAGGGTGGGTTAAGCGAGCAGTACTTC.

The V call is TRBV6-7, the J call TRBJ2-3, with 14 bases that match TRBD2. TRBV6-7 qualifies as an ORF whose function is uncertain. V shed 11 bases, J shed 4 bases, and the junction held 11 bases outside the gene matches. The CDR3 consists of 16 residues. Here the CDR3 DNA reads TGTGCCGGCGAAAGGACTAGCGGGAGGAATCCAGATACGCAGTATTTT. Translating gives CAGERTSGRNPDTQYF.

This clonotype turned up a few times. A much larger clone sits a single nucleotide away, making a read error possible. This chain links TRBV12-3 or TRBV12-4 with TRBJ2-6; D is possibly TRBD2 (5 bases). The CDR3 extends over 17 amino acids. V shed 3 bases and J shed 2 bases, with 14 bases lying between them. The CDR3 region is CASSFGEGSAGANVLTF. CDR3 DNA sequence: TGTGCCAGCAGTTTCGGGGAAGGGTCCGCTGGGGCCAACGTCCTGACTTTC.

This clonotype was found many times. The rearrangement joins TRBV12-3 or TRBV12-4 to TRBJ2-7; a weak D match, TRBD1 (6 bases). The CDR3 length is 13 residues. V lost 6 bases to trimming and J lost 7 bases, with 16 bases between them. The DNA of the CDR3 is TGTGCCAGCAGGCGGACAGAAAGTGGGGAGCAGTACTTC. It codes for CASRRTESGEQYF.

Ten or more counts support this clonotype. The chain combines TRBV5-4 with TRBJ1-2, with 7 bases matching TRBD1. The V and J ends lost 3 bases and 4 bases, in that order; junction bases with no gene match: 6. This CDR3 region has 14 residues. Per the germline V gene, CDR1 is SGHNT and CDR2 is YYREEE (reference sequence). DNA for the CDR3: TGTGCCAGCAGCTCCTATGAGGGGGCCTATGGCTACACCTTC. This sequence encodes CASSSYEGAYGYTF.

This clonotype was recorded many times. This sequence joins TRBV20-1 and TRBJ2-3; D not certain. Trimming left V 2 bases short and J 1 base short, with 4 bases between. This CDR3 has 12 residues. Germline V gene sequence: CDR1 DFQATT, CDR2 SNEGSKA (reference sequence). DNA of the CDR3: TGCAGTGCTAGAAGCGGCACAGATACGCAGTATTTT. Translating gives CSARSGTDTQYF.

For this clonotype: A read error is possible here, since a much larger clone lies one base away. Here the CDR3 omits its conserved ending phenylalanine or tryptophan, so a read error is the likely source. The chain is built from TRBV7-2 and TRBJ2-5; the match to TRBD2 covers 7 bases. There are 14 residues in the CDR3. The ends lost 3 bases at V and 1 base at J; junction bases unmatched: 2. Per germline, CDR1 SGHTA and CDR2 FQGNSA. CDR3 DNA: TGTGCCAGCAGCTTTCAGCGGGGCCAAGAGACCCAGTACCTC. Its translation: CASSFQRGQETQYL.

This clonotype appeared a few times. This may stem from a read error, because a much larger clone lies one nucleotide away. CDR3 DNA sequence: TGTGCCAGCAGTCATCGGGGCCTCTATGGCTACACCTTC. Protein product: CASSHRGLYGYTF. This sequence joins TRBV6-1 and TRBJ1-2, with a weak D call TRBD1 (5 bases). The ends were cut back, 5 bases at V and 4 bases at J, with 11 bases in the middle. The CDR3 has 13 residues. From germline, CDR1 is MNHNS and CDR2 SASEGT.

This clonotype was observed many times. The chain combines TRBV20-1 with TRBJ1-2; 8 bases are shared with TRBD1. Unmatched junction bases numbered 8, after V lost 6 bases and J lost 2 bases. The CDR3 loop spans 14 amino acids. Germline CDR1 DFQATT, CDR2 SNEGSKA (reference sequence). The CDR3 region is CSAEARGPNYGYTF. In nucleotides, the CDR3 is TGCAGTGCCGAAGCCAGGGGGCCGAACTATGGCTACACCTTC.

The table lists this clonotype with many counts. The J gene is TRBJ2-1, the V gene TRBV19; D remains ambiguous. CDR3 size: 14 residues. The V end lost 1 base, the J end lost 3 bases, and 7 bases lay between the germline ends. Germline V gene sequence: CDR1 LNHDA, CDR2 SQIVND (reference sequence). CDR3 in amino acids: CASSIGQVYNEQFF. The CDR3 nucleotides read TGTGCCAGTAGTATAGGGCAGGTCTACAATGAGCAGTTCTTC.

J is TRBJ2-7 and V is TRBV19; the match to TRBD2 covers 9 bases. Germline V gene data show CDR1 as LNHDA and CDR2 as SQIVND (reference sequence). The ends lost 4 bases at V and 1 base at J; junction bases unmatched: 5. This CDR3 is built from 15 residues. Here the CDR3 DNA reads TGTGCCAGTAGTACGCGCGGGGGGGCTTCCTACGAGCAGTACTTC. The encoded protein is CASSTRGGASYEQYF.

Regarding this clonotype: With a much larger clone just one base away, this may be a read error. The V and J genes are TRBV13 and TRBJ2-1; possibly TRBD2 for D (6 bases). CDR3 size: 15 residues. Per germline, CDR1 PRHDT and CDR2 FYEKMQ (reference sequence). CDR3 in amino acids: CASSLGTRSYNERFF. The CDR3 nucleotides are TGTGCCAGCAGCTTGGGGACTCGCTCCTACAATGAGCGGTTCTTC.

CDR3 nucleotides: TGCAGTGCTAGGACAGGGTCTGAAGGTCAGCCCCAGCATTTT. It yields the protein CSARTGSEGQPQHF. The V call is TRBV20-1, the J call TRBJ1-5; 7 positions match TRBD1. The CDR3 spans 14 residues. Unmatched junction bases numbered 8, after V lost 3 bases and J lost 6 bases. Germline CDR1 is DFQATT and CDR2 is SNEGSKA (reference sequence).